These 14 T cell receptor beta chains originate from one sample sequenced in a study of OX40 agonist ivuxolimab in advanced cancers. The assay was immunoSEQ multiplex PCR, and TCRdb's table has in-frame clones only and misses some. The repertoire holds around 56,000 clones, with around 86% as singletons. Here the sequenced sample was CD4+ or CD8+ T cells sorted from blood, taken in a trial of the OX40 agonist ivuxolimab. These receptors came from an adult with an advanced solid tumor such as melanoma, head and neck, liver or kidney cancer.

The genes are TRBV5-1 and TRBJ2-3; D could derive from TRBD1 or TRBD2 (5 bases each). Per the germline V gene, CDR1 is SGHRS and CDR2 is YFSETQ. V dropped 0 bases and J dropped 6 bases, with 14 bases sitting between them. This CDR3 has 15 amino acids. As DNA, the CDR3 is TGCGCCAGCAGCTTGGCACGGGGTCCAGGGGATACGCAGTATTTT. It is translated as CASSLARGPGDTQYF.

The chain combines TRBV28 with TRBJ2-2; possibly TRBD1 for D (5 bases). This CDR3 comprises 18 residues. V lost 5 bases, J lost 5 bases, and 24 bases lay in between. Germline V lookup: CDR1 MDHEN, CDR2 SYDVKM. CDR3 residues: CASSPSRRGRLGTGELFF. CDR3 coding DNA: TGTGCCAGCAGTCCCTCCCGTAGGGGCAGGCTCGGGACCGGGGAGCTGTTTTTT. The variable domain in full, completed from reference TRBV28 and TRBJ2-2, reads DVKVTQSSRYLVKRTGEKVFLECVQDMDHENMFWYRQDPGLGLRLIYFSYDVKMKEKGDIPEGYSVSREKKERFSLILESASTNQTSMYLCASSPSRRGRLGTGELFFGEGSRLTVL.

This rearrangement joins TRBV14 to TRBJ2-7; D gene unclear. This CDR3 is 11 amino acids long. Germline CDR1 and CDR2: SGHDN and FVKESK. V was shortened by 2 bases and J by 3 bases, with 2 bases between the two germline ends. This CDR3 is CASSQSYEQYF. The CDR3 bases are TGTGCCAGCAGCCAAAGCTACGAGCAGTACTTC.

This clone was recorded once. The chain has TRBV7-3 and TRBJ2-1, with unresolved D. Germline V gene data show CDR1 as SGHTA and CDR2 as FQGTGA. This CDR3 is 15 amino acids long. V lost 2 bases and J 5 bases, leaving 13 bases between the germline ends. The CDR3 DNA sequence: TGTGCCAGCAGCTTAGCCCTACGTGGCAACAATGAGCAGTTCTTC. Translation: CASSLALRGNNEQFF.

The chain is built from TRBV6-1 and TRBJ1-1; D is perhaps TRBD1 (6 bases). V lost 6 bases and J lost 4, with 18 bases in between. The CDR3 spans 15 residues. The V gene's germline CDR1 is MNHNS and CDR2 SASEGT. Written as DNA, the CDR3 is TGTGCCAGCAGCGCAAAACAGGGTGGAGGCACTGAAGCTTTCTTT. Translated, it gives CASSAKQGGGTEAFF.

The chain carries TRBV19 and TRBJ1-1; 8 nucleotides line up with TRBD1. Looked up from germline, CDR1 is LNHDA and CDR2 is SQIVND (reference sequence). The CDR3 sequence is 14 residues long. The V segment lost 7 bases and the J segment 5 bases; nucleotides outside the gene matches: 9. This CDR3 is CASTADREGTEAFF. DNA for the CDR3: TGTGCCAGTACCGCGGACAGGGAGGGAACTGAAGCTTTCTTT. The full variable domain, completed using reference TRBV19 and TRBJ1-1, is DGGITQSPKYLFRKEGQNVTLSCEQNLNHDAMYWYRQDPGQGLRLIYYSQIVNDFQKGDIAEGYSVSREKKESFPLTVTSAQKNPTAFYLCASTADREGTEAFFGQGTRLTVV.

This chain uses TRBV19 with TRBJ2-2; TRBD1 is a possible D gene (5 bases). The CDR3 extends over 15 amino acids. In germline, CDR1 is LNHDA, CDR2 SQIVND (reference sequence). Trimming pared 6 bases from V and 1 base from J, leaving 12 bases between. The DNA of the CDR3 is TGTGCCAGTAGATTAAGACAGCGGAACACCGGGGAGCTGTTTTTT. It translates to CASRLRQRNTGELFF.

The chain employs TRBV2 and TRBJ2-1, with D uncertain. The CDR3 is 13 amino acids. Germline-derived CDR1 and CDR2 are SNHLY and FYNNEI. The V end was cut by 8 bases, the J end by 4 bases, with 12 bases between. The CDR3, as DNA: TGTGCCAGCTCCGAGGAAACGTACAATGAGCAGTTCTTC. It is translated as CASSEETYNEQFF.

The rearrangement uses TRBV6-1 and TRBJ1-2, with a possible D match to TRBD1 (6 bases). CDR3 length equals 13 residues. Germline V gene data show CDR1 as MNHNS and CDR2 as SASEGT. V was shortened by 7 bases and J by 6 bases, with 15 bases between the two germline ends. CDR3 DNA sequence: TGTGCCAGCATTCCTTACAGGGACCATGGCTACACCTTC. Protein sequence: CASIPYRDHGYTF.

The rearrangement uses TRBV19 and TRBJ2-1, with D uncertain. The CDR3 spans 13 residues. Germline V CDR1 and CDR2: LNHDA, SQIVND (reference sequence). Trimming took 1 base from V and 4 from J, leaving 5 bases between them. The CDR3 DNA is TGTGCCAGTAGTATAGCCGGGTACAATGAGCAGTTCTTC. It translates to CASSIAGYNEQFF.

J is TRBJ1-2 and V is TRBV20-1, with D unresolved. CDR1 and CDR2 from the germline V gene are DFQATT and SNEGSKA (reference sequence). There are 11 residues in the CDR3. V lost 6 bases, J lost 2 bases, and 7 bases lay in between. The CDR3 sequence: CSALGNYGYTF. Here the CDR3 DNA reads TGCAGTGCCCTAGGGAACTATGGCTACACCTTC.

This clone came up a few times. The chain combines TRBV5-1 with TRBJ1-4; TRBD1 matches at 7 bases. J was trimmed by 5 bases and V by 3 bases; bases with no gene match: 7. The CDR3 has 15 amino acids. Germline assignment: CDR1 SGHRS and CDR2 YFSETQ. The CDR3 region has the DNA TGCGCCAGCAGCTCGCAACCGGGACAGAATGAAAAACTGTTTTTT. Protein product: CASSSQPGQNEKLFF.

This clone appeared once. This chain connects TRBV2 to TRBJ2-7; either TRBD1 or TRBD2 may fit D (6 bases each). This CDR3 is 15 amino acids long. The ends were cut back, 4 bases at V and 3 bases at J, with 16 bases in the middle. From germline, CDR1 is SNHLY and CDR2 FYNNEI. CDR3 sequence reads: CASSGIEGGNYEQYF. CDR3 DNA: TGTGCCAGCAGTGGTATAGAAGGGGGGAACTACGAGCAGTACTTC.

The chain carries TRBV2 and TRBJ1-5; D possibly corresponds to TRBD1 (6 bases). V was cut by 6 bases and J by 0 bases, with 12 bases left in between. Germline assignment: CDR1 SNHLY and CDR2 FYNNEI. The CDR3 is made up of 15 amino acids. The CDR3 protein is CASSLRTDSNQPQHF. DNA of the CDR3: TGTGCCAGCAGCCTCAGGACAGATAGCAATCAGCCCCAGCATTTT. Combining the CDR3 with reference TRBV2 and TRBJ1-5 gives the whole variable domain EPEVTQTPSHQVTQMGQEVILRCVPISNHLYFYWYRQILGQKVEFLVSFYNNEISEKSEIFDDQFSVERPDGSNFTLKIRSTKLEDSAMYFCASSLRTDSNQPQHFGDGTRLSIL.